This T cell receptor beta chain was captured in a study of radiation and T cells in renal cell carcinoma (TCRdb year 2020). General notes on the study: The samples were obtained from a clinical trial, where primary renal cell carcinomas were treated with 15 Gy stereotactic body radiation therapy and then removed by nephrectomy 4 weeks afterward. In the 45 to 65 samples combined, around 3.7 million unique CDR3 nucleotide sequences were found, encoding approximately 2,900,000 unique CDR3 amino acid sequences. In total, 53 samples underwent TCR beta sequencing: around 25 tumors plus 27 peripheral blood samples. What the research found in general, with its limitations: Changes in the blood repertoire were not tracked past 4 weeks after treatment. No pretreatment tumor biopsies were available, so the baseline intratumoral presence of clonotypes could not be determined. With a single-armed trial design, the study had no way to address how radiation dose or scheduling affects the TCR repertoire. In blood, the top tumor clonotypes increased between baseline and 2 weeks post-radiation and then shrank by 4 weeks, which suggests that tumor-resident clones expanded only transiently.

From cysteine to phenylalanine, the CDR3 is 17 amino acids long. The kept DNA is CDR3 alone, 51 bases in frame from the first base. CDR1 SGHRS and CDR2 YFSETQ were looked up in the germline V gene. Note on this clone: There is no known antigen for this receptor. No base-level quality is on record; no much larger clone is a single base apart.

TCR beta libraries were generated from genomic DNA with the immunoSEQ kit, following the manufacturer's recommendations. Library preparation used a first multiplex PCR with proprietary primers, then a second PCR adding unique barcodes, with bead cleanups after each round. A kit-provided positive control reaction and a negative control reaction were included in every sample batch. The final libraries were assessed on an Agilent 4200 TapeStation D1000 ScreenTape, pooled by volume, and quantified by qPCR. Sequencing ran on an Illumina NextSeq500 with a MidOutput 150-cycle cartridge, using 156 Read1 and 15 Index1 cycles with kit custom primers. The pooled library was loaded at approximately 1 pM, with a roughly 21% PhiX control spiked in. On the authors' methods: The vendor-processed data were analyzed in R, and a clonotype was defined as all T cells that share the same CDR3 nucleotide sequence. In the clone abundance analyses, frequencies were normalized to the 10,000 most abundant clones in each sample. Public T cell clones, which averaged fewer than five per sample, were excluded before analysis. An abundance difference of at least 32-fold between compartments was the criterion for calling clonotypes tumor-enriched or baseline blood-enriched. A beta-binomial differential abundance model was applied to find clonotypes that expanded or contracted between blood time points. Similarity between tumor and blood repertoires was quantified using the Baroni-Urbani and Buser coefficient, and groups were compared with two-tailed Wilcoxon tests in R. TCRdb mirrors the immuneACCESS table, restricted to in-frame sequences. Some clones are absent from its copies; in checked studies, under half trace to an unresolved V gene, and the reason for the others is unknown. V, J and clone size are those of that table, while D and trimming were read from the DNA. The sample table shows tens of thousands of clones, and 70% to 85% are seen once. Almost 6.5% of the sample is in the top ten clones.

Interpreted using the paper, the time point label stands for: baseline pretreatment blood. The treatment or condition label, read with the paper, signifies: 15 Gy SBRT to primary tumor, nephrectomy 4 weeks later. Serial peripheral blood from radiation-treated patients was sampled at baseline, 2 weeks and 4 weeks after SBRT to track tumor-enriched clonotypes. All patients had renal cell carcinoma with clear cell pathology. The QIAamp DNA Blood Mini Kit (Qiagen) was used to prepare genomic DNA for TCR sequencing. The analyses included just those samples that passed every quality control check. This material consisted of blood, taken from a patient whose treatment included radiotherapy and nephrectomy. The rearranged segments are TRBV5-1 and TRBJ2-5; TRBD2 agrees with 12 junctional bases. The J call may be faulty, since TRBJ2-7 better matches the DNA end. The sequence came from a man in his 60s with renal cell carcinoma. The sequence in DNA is TGCGCCAGCAGCTTGGCTCCCCTAGCGGGGGGGACCTACGAGCAGTACTTC. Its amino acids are CASSLAPLAGGTYEQYF.